Following are 9 T cell receptor beta chains from one sample sequenced in a study of cytomegalovirus exposure and HLA in healthy donors. PCR involved 60 Vbeta and 13 Jbeta primers. Generated by immunoSEQ multiplex PCR, the TCRdb table keeps only in-frame clones and is missing some. This sample has 110,000 or so clones, with about 80% found just once. Sequencing was performed on PBMCs. The receptors were gathered from a woman aged 50 to 60 in good health and CMV-seropositive.

This chain joins TRBV18 and TRBJ1-6; possible D gene TRBD1, 5 bases. CDR1 is KGHSH, CDR2 LQKENI, per germline. The CDR3 spans 15 residues. V dropped 5 bases and J dropped 0 bases, with 8 bases sitting between them. The CDR3 sequence is CASSGDSSYNSPLHF. The CDR3 DNA is TGTGCCAGCTCAGGAGACAGCTCCTATAATTCACCCCTCCACTTT.

The chain is built from TRBV13 and TRBJ2-1, with 10 bases identical to TRBD2. The germline V gene has CDR1 PRHDT and CDR2 FYEKMQ (reference sequence). The ends lost 4 bases at V and 3 bases at J; junction bases unmatched: 3. This CDR3 has 15 amino acids. The CDR3 spells CASSSLAGVYNEQFF. CDR3 in DNA: TGTGCCAGCAGCTCGCTAGCGGGAGTCTACAATGAGCAGTTCTTC.

The rearrangement uses TRBV12-5 and TRBJ1-3; D ambiguous. The germline gives CDR1 LGHNT, CDR2 FRNRAP. The CDR3 has 15 amino acids. V was clipped by 1 base and J by 0 bases, with 7 bases between them. The CDR3 nucleotides read TGTGCTAGTGGTTTGGGACAAGCCTCTGGAAACACCATATATTTT. This codes for CASGLGQASGNTIYF. The variable domain in full, with the rest retrieved from reference TRBV12-5 and TRBJ1-3, is DARVTQTPRHKVTEMGQEVTMRCQPILGHNTVFWYRQTMMQGLELLAYFRNRAPLDDSGMPKDRFSAEMPDATLATLKIQPSEPRDSAVYFCASGLGQASGNTIYFGEGSWLTVV.

This sequence joins TRBV7-6 and TRBJ2-3; TRBD2 matches 8 bases. CDR1 and CDR2 from the germline V gene are SGHVS and FNYEAQ. Trimming removed 5 bases from V and 4 bases from J; junction bases left unmatched: 14. This CDR3 has 17 residues. Here the CDR3 reads CASSLGRSGGPADTQYF. Written as DNA, the CDR3 is TGTGCCAGCAGCCTAGGGCGGTCGGGAGGGCCAGCAGATACGCAGTATTTT.

The chain employs TRBV4-3 and TRBJ1-2; D gene unclear. Germline V gene data show CDR1 as LGHNA and CDR2 as YSLEER. V lost 0 bases and J 4 bases, leaving 12 bases between the germline ends. The CDR3 runs to 15 residues. The CDR3 region has the DNA TGCGCCAGCAGCCAAGAAGCGCAGCCTGGCTATGGCTACACCTTC. As protein: CASSQEAQPGYGYTF.

In this sample, this clone turned up a few times. The chain combines TRBV7-2 with TRBJ2-7; 7 bases are a match to TRBD2. Germline V gene sequence: CDR1 SGHTA, CDR2 FQGNSA. The ends lost 2 bases at V and 2 bases at J; junction bases unmatched: 6. CDR3 size: 15 residues. The CDR3 protein is CASSLLGGNTYEQYF. CDR3 sequence (DNA): TGTGCCAGCAGCTTACTGGGAGGGAATACCTACGAGCAGTACTTC.

The gene calls are TRBV2 and TRBJ2-3; 9 nucleotides match TRBD2. Germline values: CDR1 SNHLY, CDR2 FYNNEI. The CDR3 has 14 residues. V gave up 6 bases and J gave up 2 bases; unmatched junction bases: 3. The CDR3 here is CASRKRGDTDTQYF. As DNA, the CDR3 is TGTGCCAGCAGAAAGCGGGGGGACACAGATACGCAGTATTTT.

The chain combines TRBV19 with TRBJ1-2, with 8 positions matching TRBD1. Per the germline V gene, CDR1 is LNHDA and CDR2 is SQIVND (reference sequence). V lost 2 bases, J lost 2 bases, and 7 bases stayed unmatched. This CDR3 comprises 16 residues. The CDR3 loop is CASSIIVPGGNYGYTF. For the CDR3, the DNA is TGTGCCAGTAGTATAATAGTGCCAGGGGGCAACTATGGCTACACCTTC. Full variable domain (remainder filled in from reference TRBV19 and TRBJ1-2): DGGITQSPKYLFRKEGQNVTLSCEQNLNHDAMYWYRQDPGQGLRLIYYSQIVNDFQKGDIAEGYSVSREKKESFPLTVTSAQKNPTAFYLCASSIIVPGGNYGYTFGSGTRLTVV.

The genes are TRBV6-1 and TRBJ2-6; perhaps TRBD1 as D (6 bases). The CDR3 is made up of 16 amino acids. The V end lost 4 bases, the J end lost 1 base, and 11 bases lay between the germline ends. Germline assignment: CDR1 MNHNS and CDR2 SASEGT. CDR3 loop: CASSAITGSGANVLTF. The CDR3 DNA sequence: TGTGCCAGCAGTGCTATCACAGGGTCTGGGGCCAACGTCCTGACTTTC.